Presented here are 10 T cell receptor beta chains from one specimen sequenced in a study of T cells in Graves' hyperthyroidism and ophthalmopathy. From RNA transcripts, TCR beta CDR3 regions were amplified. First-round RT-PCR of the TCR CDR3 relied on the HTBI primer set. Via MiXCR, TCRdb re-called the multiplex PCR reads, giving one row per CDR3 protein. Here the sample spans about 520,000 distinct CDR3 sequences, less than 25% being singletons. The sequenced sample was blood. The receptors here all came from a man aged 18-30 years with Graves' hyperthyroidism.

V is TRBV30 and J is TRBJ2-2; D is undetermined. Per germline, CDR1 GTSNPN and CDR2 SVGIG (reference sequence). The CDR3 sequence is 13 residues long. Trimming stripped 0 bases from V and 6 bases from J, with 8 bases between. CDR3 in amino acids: CAWSVEFPGELFF. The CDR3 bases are TGTGCCTGGAGTGTAGAGTTCCCCGGGGAGCTGTTTTTT.

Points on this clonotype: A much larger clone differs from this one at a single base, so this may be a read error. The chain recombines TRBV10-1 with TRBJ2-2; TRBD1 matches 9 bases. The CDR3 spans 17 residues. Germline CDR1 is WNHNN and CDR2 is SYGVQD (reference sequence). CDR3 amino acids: CASNGRGQGSNTGELCF. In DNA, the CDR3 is TGCGCCAGCAATGGCAGGGGACAGGGTTCGAACACCGGGGAGCTGTGTTTT.

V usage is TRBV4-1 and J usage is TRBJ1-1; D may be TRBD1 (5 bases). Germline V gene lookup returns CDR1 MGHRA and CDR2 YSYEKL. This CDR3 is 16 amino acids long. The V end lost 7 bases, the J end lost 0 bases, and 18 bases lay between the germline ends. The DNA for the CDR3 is TGCGCCAGCATGCGGACCCGGGGCTTGATGAACACTGAAGCTTTCTTT. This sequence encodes CASMRTRGLMNTEAFF.

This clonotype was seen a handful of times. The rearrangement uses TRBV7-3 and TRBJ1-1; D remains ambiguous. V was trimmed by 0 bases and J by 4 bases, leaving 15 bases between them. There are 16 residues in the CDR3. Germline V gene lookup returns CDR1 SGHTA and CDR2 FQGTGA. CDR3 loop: CASSLTSANTGTEAFF. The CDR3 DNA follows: TGTGCCAGCAGCTTAACGTCGGCCAATACTGGCACTGAAGCTTTCTTT.

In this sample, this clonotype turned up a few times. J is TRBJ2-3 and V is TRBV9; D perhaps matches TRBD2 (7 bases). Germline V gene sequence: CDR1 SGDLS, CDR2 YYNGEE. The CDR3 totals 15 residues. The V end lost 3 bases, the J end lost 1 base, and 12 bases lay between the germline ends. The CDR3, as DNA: TGTGCCAGCAGCGGGGAGGGGGGAGGCACAGATACGCAGTATTTT. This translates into CASSGEGGGTDTQYF.

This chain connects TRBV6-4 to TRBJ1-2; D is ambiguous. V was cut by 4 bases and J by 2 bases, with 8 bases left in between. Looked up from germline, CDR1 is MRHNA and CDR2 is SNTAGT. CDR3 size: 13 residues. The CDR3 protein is CASSVRLNYGYTF. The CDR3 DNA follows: TGTGCCAGCAGTGTTAGGTTAAACTATGGCTACACCTTC.

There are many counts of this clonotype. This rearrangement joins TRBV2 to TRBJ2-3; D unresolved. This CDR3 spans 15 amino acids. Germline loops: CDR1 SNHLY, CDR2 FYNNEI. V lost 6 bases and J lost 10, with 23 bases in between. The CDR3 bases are TGTGCCAGCAGACACGACACCTCACGCGAGGAGCCGCAGTATTTT. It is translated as CASRHDTSREEPQYF. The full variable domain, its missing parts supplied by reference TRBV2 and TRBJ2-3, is EPEVTQTPSHQVTQMGQEVILRCVPISNHLYFYWYRQILGQKVEFLVSFYNNEISEKSEIFDDQFSVERPDGSNFTLKIRSTKLEDSAMYFCASRHDTSREEPQYFGPGTRLTVL.

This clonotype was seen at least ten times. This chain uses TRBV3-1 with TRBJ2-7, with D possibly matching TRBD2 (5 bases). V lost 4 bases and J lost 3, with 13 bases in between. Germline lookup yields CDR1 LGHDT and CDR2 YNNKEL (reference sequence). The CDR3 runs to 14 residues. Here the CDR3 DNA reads TGTGCCAGCAGCCCCTCCCTCGGAGGCTACGAGCAGTACTTC. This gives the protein CASSPSLGGYEQYF.

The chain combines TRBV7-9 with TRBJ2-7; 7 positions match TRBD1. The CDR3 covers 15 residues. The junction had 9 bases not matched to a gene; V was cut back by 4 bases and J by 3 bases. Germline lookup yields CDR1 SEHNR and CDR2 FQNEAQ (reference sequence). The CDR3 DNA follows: TGTGCCAGCAGCTCCCACTCGGACAGGAGCTACGAGCAGTACTTC. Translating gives CASSSHSDRSYEQYF.

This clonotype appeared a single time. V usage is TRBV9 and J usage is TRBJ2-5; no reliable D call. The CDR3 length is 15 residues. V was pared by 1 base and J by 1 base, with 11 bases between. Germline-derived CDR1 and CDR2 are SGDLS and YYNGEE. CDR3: CASSVRPAFQETQYF. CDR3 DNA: TGTGCCAGCAGCGTAAGGCCAGCGTTCCAAGAGACCCAGTACTTC. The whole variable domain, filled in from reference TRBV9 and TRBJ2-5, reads DSGVTQTPKHLITATGQRVTLRCSPRSGDLSVYWYQQSLDQGLQFLIQYYNGEERAKGNILERFSAQQFPDLHSELNLSSLELGDSALYFCASSVRPAFQETQYFGPGTRLLVL.